Below, 18 T cell receptor beta chains from the same sample are listed, as sequenced in a study of early T cells in non-severe SARS-CoV-2 infection. TCRdb analysed the 5' RACE reads with MiXCR anew, one entry per CDR3 protein. The sample yields tens of thousands of distinct CDR3 sequences, over 8.5% seen once. Source material: whole blood. These receptors came from an adult who was a healthcare worker with PCR-confirmed SARS-CoV-2 infection or an uninfected control (not recorded which).

This clonotype was detected many times. The rearrangement joins TRBV5-1 to TRBJ1-2; D unresolved. V was cut by 0 bases and J by 5 bases, with 20 bases left in between. The CDR3 is made up of 17 amino acids. Germline assignment: CDR1 SGHRS and CDR2 YFSETQ. CDR3 sequence (DNA): TGCGCCAGCAGCTTGGGTGCCCAACCTACCTACGATTATGGCTACACCTTC. As protein: CASSLGAQPTYDYGYTF.

Many counts were recorded for this clonotype. The rearrangement uses TRBV7-2 and TRBJ2-3; 7 positions agree with TRBD2. The J segment lost 5 bases and the V segment lost 2 bases, leaving 13 bases of the junction unmatched. The CDR3 has 17 residues. The V gene's germline CDR1 is SGHTA and CDR2 FQGNSA. CDR3 in DNA: TGTGCCAGCAGCTTATCCGGGACGGGGAGGGTTGTAGATACGCAGTATTTT. It yields the protein CASSLSGTGRVVDTQYF.

This clonotype was seen repeatedly, ten times or more. The rearrangement joins TRBV7-2 to TRBJ1-6; D perhaps matches TRBD1 (5 bases). CDR1 is SGHTA and CDR2 is FQGNSA in the germline V gene. The CDR3 consists of 12 residues. The germline V and J ends were trimmed by 5 bases and 17 bases, with 16 bases remaining between them. This CDR3 reads CASSRDSTPVHF. The CDR3 DNA reads as TGTGCCAGCAGCCGAGACAGTACGCCGGTCCACTTT. Variable domain in full (rest from reference TRBV7-2 and TRBJ1-6): GAGVSQSPSNKVTEKGKDVELRCDPISGHTALYWYRQSLGQGLEFLIYFQGNSAPDKSGLPSDRFSAERTGGSVSTLTIQRTQQEDSAVYLCASSRDSTPVHFGNGTRLTVT.

This clonotype was picked up many times. This chain joins TRBV30 and TRBJ2-5; 7 positions agree with TRBD1. The CDR3 contains 15 residues. Germline CDR1 is GTSNPN and CDR2 is SVGIG (reference sequence). V dropped 2 bases and J dropped 4; count of bases not matched to a gene: 10. In DNA, the CDR3 is TGTGCCTGGAGTACCACGACAGGGCGAGGAGAGACCCAGTACTTC. Translating gives CAWSTTTGRGETQYF.

This clonotype has a count of ten or more. The gene calls are TRBV12-3 or TRBV12-4 and TRBJ1-1; 9 bases are shared with TRBD1. This CDR3 spans 14 amino acids. V was clipped by 3 bases and J by 8 bases; unmatched bases: 7. DNA of the CDR3: TGTGCCAGCAGTTTTACGGGACAGGGTTCCGAAGCTTTCTTT. It translates to CASSFTGQGSEAFF.

The chain uses TRBV28 and TRBJ2-3; TRBD2 is a possible D gene (5 bases). V gave up 4 bases and J gave up 4 bases, with 9 bases separating them. Germline V gives CDR1 MDHEN, CDR2 SYDVKM. The CDR3 extends over 13 amino acids. CDR3 bases: TGTGCCAGCAGTTCGGGGAACCCAGATACGCAGTATTTT. Translated: CASSSGNPDTQYF.

The table lists this clonotype with many counts. The J gene is TRBJ2-6, the V gene TRBV5-1; D perhaps matches TRBD2 (7 bases). The CDR3 totals 17 residues. V lost 4 bases and J lost 0, with 14 bases in between. Germline assignment: CDR1 SGHRS and CDR2 YFSETQ. The CDR3 spells CASSLLGGRSGANVLTF. The CDR3 region has the DNA TGCGCCAGCAGCCTGCTCGGGGGGCGCTCTGGGGCCAACGTCCTGACTTTC.

This clonotype was counted only a few times. The chain uses TRBV18 and TRBJ1-1; possibly TRBD1 for D (6 bases). V was cut by 3 bases and J by 0 bases, with 11 bases left in between. The CDR3 is 15 residues long. CDR1 KGHSH and CDR2 LQKENI come from the germline V gene. CDR3 region: CASSPPEGVNTEAFF. The CDR3 DNA reads as TGTGCCAGCTCACCGCCTGAGGGGGTGAACACTGAAGCTTTCTTT.

This clonotype was seen repeatedly, ten times or more. The chain recombines TRBV6-5 with TRBJ2-1, with TRBD2 matching 10 bases. Germline V lookup: CDR1 MNHEY, CDR2 SVGAGI. Trimming removed 4 bases from V and 7 bases from J; junction bases left unmatched: 10. This CDR3 contains 16 residues. The CDR3 loop reads CASSFLAGEVKNEQFF. The CDR3 DNA reads as TGTGCCAGCAGTTTCCTAGCGGGGGAGGTTAAGAATGAGCAGTTCTTC.

There are many counts of this clonotype. This sequence joins TRBV18 and TRBJ2-3; D is ambiguous. V was shortened by 1 base and J by 10 bases, with 12 bases between the two germline ends. The CDR3 is made up of 13 amino acids. Germline values: CDR1 KGHSH, CDR2 LQKENI. The CDR3 loop is CASSPQDLFAQYF. DNA for the CDR3: TGTGCCAGCTCACCACAAGACCTTTTTGCGCAGTATTTT. Full variable domain (outside the CDR3, taken from reference TRBV18 and TRBJ2-3): NAGVMQNPRHLVRRRGQEARLRCSPMKGHSHVYWYRQLPEEGLKFMVYLQKENIIDESGMPKERFSAEFPKEGPSILRIQQVVRGDSAAYFCASSPQDLFAQYFGPGTRLTVL.

The chain has TRBV11-2 and TRBJ2-1, with D tentatively TRBD1 or TRBD2 (5 bases each). CDR1 and CDR2 (germline): SGHAT, FQNNGV. The CDR3 length is 14 residues. With 4 bases removed from V and 10 bases from J, the gap between germline ends came to 17 bases. The CDR3 DNA reads TGTGCCAGCAGCTCGTTGGGACGGACCGGGGAGCAGTTCTTC. This codes for CASSSLGRTGEQFF.

This clonotype has at least ten counts. The chain couples TRBV11-1 to TRBJ2-7; 7 bases agree with TRBD1. J was trimmed by 7 bases and V by 2 bases; bases with no gene match: 5. The length of the CDR3 is 13 residues. In germline, CDR1 is SGHAT, CDR2 FQDESV (reference sequence). CDR3 sequence: CASSLKGGGEQYF. CDR3 in DNA: TGTGCCAGCAGCTTAAAAGGGGGCGGTGAGCAGTACTTC.

This clonotype was observed at least ten times. The rearrangement uses TRBV29-1 and TRBJ2-3, with D maybe TRBD2 (6 bases). Trimming took off 7 bases at V and 6 bases at J, with 8 bases between the two ends. CDR3 size: 10 residues. Germline V gene data show CDR1 as SQVTM and CDR2 as ANQGSEA. The CDR3, as DNA: TGCAGCGCCGCGGGGGATACGCAGTATTTT. This sequence encodes CSAAGDTQYF.

This clonotype was found many times. The chain has TRBV25-1 and TRBJ1-2; maybe TRBD1 (6 bases). CDR1 and CDR2 from the germline V gene are MGHDK and SYGVNS. The CDR3 loop spans 15 amino acids. V gave up 6 bases and J gave up 3 bases, with 17 bases separating them. The chain's CDR3 is CASSPVQGRDYGYTF. CDR3 DNA sequence: TGTGCCAGCAGCCCTGTACAGGGAAGGGACTATGGCTACACCTTC.

This clonotype has just a few counts. Written as DNA, the CDR3 is TGTGCCAGCAGCTCCCAAACGGATTCACCCCTCCACTTT. Residues: CASSSQTDSPLHF. The rearrangement joins TRBV11-3 to TRBJ1-6; no firm D call. CDR1 is SGHNT, CDR2 YENEEA, per germline. Trimming left V 4 bases short and J 8 bases short, with 9 bases between. The CDR3 loop spans 13 amino acids.

The sample holds many counts of this clonotype. V is TRBV7-9 and J is TRBJ1-2; 9 bases are a match to TRBD1. The CDR3 is 13 residues long. Trimming took 5 bases from V and 7 from J; bases not matched to a gene: 5. Per germline, CDR1 SEHNR and CDR2 FQNEAQ (reference sequence). The CDR3: CASSRDRESGYTF. The DNA of the CDR3 is TGTGCCAGCAGCCGGGACAGGGAGTCTGGCTACACCTTC.

Many counts were recorded for this clonotype. CDR3 sequence (DNA): TGCAGTGCTAGACCTGGGACTAGCGGGGGCGAGACCCAGTACTTC. This sequence encodes CSARPGTSGGETQYF. V usage is TRBV20-1 and J usage is TRBJ2-5; 14 nucleotides align to TRBD2. CDR1 is DFQATT and CDR2 is SNEGSKA in the germline V gene (reference sequence). CDR3 length: 15 amino acids. The V segment lost 2 bases and the J segment 5 bases; nucleotides outside the gene matches: 4.

The chain employs TRBV5-1 and TRBJ2-3; the match to TRBD1 covers 7 bases. Germline CDR1 and CDR2: SGHRS and YFSETQ. V shed 4 bases and J 3 bases; nucleotides not matched to a gene: 11. The CDR3 extends over 16 amino acids. CDR3 nucleotide sequence: TGCGCCAGCAGCGGGGGACAGTCTAGTAGAACAGATACGCAGTATTTT. Translated, it gives CASSGGQSSRTDTQYF.